The 12 T cell receptor beta chains reported below all come from one sample, sequenced in a study of T-cell reconstitution after alpha-beta-depleted transplantation in children. Preparation of the TCRbeta library was carried out with unique molecular identifiers. TCRdb used MiXCR to reprocess the PCR reads, holding one entry per CDR3 protein. In the table there are 500,000 to 600,000 distinct CDR3 sequences, 15% to 20% of which are singletons. This specimen consisted of PBMCs from the stem cell graft donor, obtained from the stem cell graft. All receptors come from a human donor who donated a stem cell graft to a child with acute lymphoblastic leukemia.

The chain carries TRBV9 and TRBJ2-1; D perhaps matches TRBD1 (6 bases). Germline CDR1 reads SGDLS; CDR2 reads YYNGEE. CDR3 length equals 13 residues. V was trimmed by 5 bases and J by 5 bases, leaving 11 bases between them. The CDR3 reads CASRARQDNEQFF. Here the CDR3 DNA reads TGTGCCAGCAGAGCTCGACAGGACAATGAGCAGTTCTTC.

This clonotype occurred a few times. The rearrangement joins TRBV15 to TRBJ2-5; D may correspond to TRBD1 or TRBD2 (5 bases each). Per germline, CDR1 LNHNV and CDR2 YYDKDF (reference sequence). The V end lost 3 bases, the J end lost 2 bases, and 13 bases lay between the germline ends. The length of the CDR3 is 15 residues. CDR3 amino acids: CATSRPGARQETQYF. The CDR3, as DNA: TGTGCCACCAGCAGGCCCGGGGCTAGACAAGAGACCCAGTACTTC.

This clonotype has more than one count but fewer than ten. The chain recombines TRBV18 with TRBJ2-1; the match to TRBD2 covers 7 bases. Germline CDR1 is KGHSH and CDR2 is LQKENI. Trimming removed 4 bases from V and 4 bases from J; junction bases left unmatched: 13. The CDR3 runs to 17 residues. CDR3: CASSRATIAGLYNEQFF. The DNA of the CDR3 is TGTGCCAGCTCACGGGCCACTATAGCGGGCCTTTACAATGAGCAGTTCTTC.

The chain uses TRBV20-1 and TRBJ1-6; D uncertain. The CDR3 runs 14 residues. Trimming removed 5 bases at V and 10 bases at J, with 18 bases between. The V gene's germline CDR1 is DFQATT and CDR2 SNEGSKA (reference sequence). The CDR3 region has the DNA TGCAGTGCTCAGGTCGGACCCCCGGAATCACCCCTCCACTTT. Residues: CSAQVGPPESPLHF.

This clonotype was seen more than once but under ten times. The rearrangement links TRBV21-1 to TRBJ2-7; TRBD2, the table's D call, was not compared with the DNA. TRBV21-1 is a pseudogene. CDR3 length equals 17 residues. As DNA, the CDR3 is TGTGCCAGCAGCCGCAAGCCCTCAGCGGGAGAAAGGAACGAGCAGTACTTC. Amino acids: CASSRKPSAGERNEQYF.

This clonotype was seen a few times. V and J are TRBV15 and TRBJ2-6; D not resolved. This CDR3 contains 14 residues. V was pared by 11 bases and J by 0 bases, with 11 bases between. Per the germline V gene, CDR1 is LNHNV and CDR2 is YYDKDF (reference sequence). The CDR3 nucleotides read TGTGCCTCGCAGGCGACCTCTGGGGCCAACGTCCTGACTTTC. Protein: CASQATSGANVLTF.

Many counts were recorded for this clonotype. This chain connects TRBV7-9 to TRBJ1-1; D is unclear. CDR3 size: 11 residues. With 3 bases removed from V and 6 bases from J, the gap between germline ends came to 5 bases. Germline V gives CDR1 SEHNR, CDR2 FQNEAQ (reference sequence). The CDR3 bases are TGTGCCAGCAGCTTGGGGTCTGAAGCTTTCTTT. Protein sequence: CASSLGSEAFF.

The J gene is TRBJ2-5, the V gene TRBV18; 10 positions agree with TRBD2. V dropped 6 bases and J dropped 3; count of bases not matched to a gene: 10. The germline V gene has CDR1 KGHSH and CDR2 LQKENI. This CDR3 has 16 amino acids. The CDR3 sequence is CASSLTGTSEKETQYF. The CDR3 DNA is TGTGCCAGCTCGCTAACCGGGACTAGCGAGAAAGAGACCCAGTACTTC.

A few counts support this clonotype. V gene TRBV4-1 combines with J gene TRBJ1-2; D might be TRBD1 (5 bases). This CDR3 has 14 residues. With 2 bases removed from V and 5 bases from J, the gap between germline ends came to 12 bases. CDR1 is MGHRA and CDR2 is YSYEKL in the germline V gene. For the CDR3, the DNA is TGCGCCAGCAGCCAACCCGGGACTCGATATGGCTACACCTTC. This codes for CASSQPGTRYGYTF.

The chain has TRBV11-2 and TRBJ1-4; 7 nucleotides align to TRBD1. The CDR3 is 15 residues long. Trimming at V came to 5 bases and at J to 7 bases, leaving 10 bases not matched to a gene. Germline CDR1 reads SGHAT; CDR2 reads FQNNGV. The chain's CDR3 is CASSGRGDRREKLFF. As DNA, the CDR3 is TGTGCCAGCAGCGGTCGGGGGGACAGACGTGAAAAACTGTTTTTT.

This clonotype has only a few counts. The chain carries TRBV5-1 and TRBJ2-5; 8 bases are shared with TRBD1. V was pared by 5 bases and J by 4 bases, with 10 bases of the junction left unmatched. There are 15 residues in the CDR3. Germline V lookup: CDR1 SGHRS, CDR2 YFSETQ. CDR3: CASSRLPGGRETQYF. CDR3 DNA: TGCGCCAGCAGTCGTCTACCAGGGGGCCGAGAGACCCAGTACTTC.

The chain uses TRBV7-9 and TRBJ2-3; TRBD2 might be the D (6 bases). This CDR3 contains 15 residues. Trimming took 5 bases from V and 1 from J, leaving 13 bases between them. Germline assignment: CDR1 SEHNR and CDR2 FQNEAQ (reference sequence). In DNA, the CDR3 is TGTGCCAGCAGCCCTGGAGAGCGGGGCACAGATACGCAGTATTTT. Its translation is CASSPGERGTDTQYF.